This is a list of T cell receptor beta chains from one sample in a study of breast tumors, draining lymph nodes, adjacent tissues. Each CDR3 protein is one row after TCRdb ran MiXCR on the multiplex PCR reads. The table has 90,000 to 120,000 distinct CDR3 sequences, 21% seen once. Specimen: axillary lymph node tissue. These receptor sequences come from a female donor with breast cancer. Some clones in this sample may be carry-over from other donors' samples. Each CDR3 is given with its conserved first and last residue. The order of the fields is V gene, J gene, D gene, clone size, CDR3 protein, CDR3 DNA. The D gene is left open where the match is weak. For some rows the clone size is stated as once, few or many, or as a class when expanded; others skip it.

TRBV3-1	TRBJ2-5	TRBD2	many	CASQSTGLAAETQYF	TGTGCCAGTCAAAGTACGGGACTAGCGGCAGAGACCCAGTACTTC
TRBV7-9	TRBJ2-7	-	many	CASSPPRGYEQYF	TGTGCCAGCAGCCCTCCGCGGGGCTACGAGCAGTACTTC
TRBV6-1	TRBJ1-6	-	many	CASSEGFYNSPLHF	TGTGCCAGCAGTGAAGGTTTTTATAATTCACCCCTCCACTTT
TRBV2	TRBJ1-2	-	many	CASSFFDGGYTF	TGTGCCAGCAGCTTTTTTGACGGTGGCTACACCTTC
TRBV5-1	TRBJ1-5	-	many	CASSRGVGSNQPQHF	TGCGCCAGCAGCAGGGGCGTCGGTAGCAATCAGCCCCAGCATTTT
TRBV9	TRBJ2-1	-	many	CASSGPVNEQFF	TGTGCCAGCAGCGGGCCGGTTAATGAGCAGTTCTTC
TRBV6-5	TRBJ1-6	-	many	CASKRVQINSPLHF	TGTGCCAGCAAAAGGGTGCAGATTAATTCACCCCTCCACTTT
TRBV10-3	TRBJ2-5	-	many	CAISETTKGQETQYF	TGTGCCATCAGTGAGACCACTAAAGGCCAAGAGACCCAGTACTTC
TRBV30	TRBJ2-2	-	-	CAWSVLSGSSGELFF	TGTGCCTGGAGTGTTCTTTCCGGGAGCAGCGGGGAGCTGTTTTTT
TRBV5-1	TRBJ2-3	-	-	CASSNDTVSTDTQYF	TGCGCCAGCAGCAACGACACGGTCAGCACAGATACGCAGTATTTT
TRBV6-1	TRBJ2-1	-	-	CASSLGRDEQLF	TGTGCCAGCAGTCTCGGGCGCGATGAGCAGCTCTTC
TRBV29-1	TRBJ2-3	-	many	CSVRRQSDTQYF	TGCAGCGTGAGGAGACAGTCAGATACGCAGTATTTT
TRBV7-8	TRBJ2-7	-	many	CASSHRTAGEQYF	TGTGCCAGCAGCCACCGGACAGCCGGCGAGCAGTACTTC
TRBV25-1	TRBJ2-5	-	many	CASTRGETQYF	TGTGCCAGCACCAGGGGAGAGACCCAGTACTTC
TRBV3-1	TRBJ1-4	TRBD1	-	CASSQHGQDSNEKLFF	TGTGCCAGCAGCCAACATGGACAGGACAGTAATGAAAAACTGTTTTTT
TRBV6-5	TRBJ2-2	-	-	CASTNQPGAGELFF	TGTGCCAGCACCAACCAACCGGGGGCCGGGGAGCTGTTTTTT
TRBV7-3	TRBJ2-5	TRBD1	many	CASSLTGTGRTQYF	TGTGCCAGCAGCTTAACCGGGACAGGGAGGACCCAGTACTTC
TRBV20-1	TRBJ1-5	-	many	CSARDRGPDQPQHF	TGCAGTGCTAGAGATAGGGGTCCGGATCAGCCCCAGCATTTT
TRBV11-2	TRBJ1-4	TRBD1	many	CASSLDRWGQYNEKLFF	TGTGCCAGCAGCTTAGATCGTTGGGGACAGTATAATGAAAAACTGTTTTTT
TRBV5-6	TRBJ1-2	-	many	CASSLDMGDGYTF	TGTGCCAGCAGCTTAGACATGGGCGATGGCTACACCTTC
TRBV7-9	TRBJ2-1	-	many	CASSLAGTPNEQFF	TGTGCCAGCAGCTTAGCTGGGACCCCGAATGAGCAGTTCTTC
TRBV6-1	TRBJ2-3	-	many	CASSEFLQASTDTQYF	TGTGCCAGCAGTGAATTCTTACAAGCTAGCACAGATACGCAGTATTTT
TRBV19	TRBJ2-7	TRBD1	many	CASSIAPRDRAIEQYF	TGTGCCAGTAGTATAGCCCCTCGGGACAGGGCGATCGAGCAGTACTTC
TRBV7-3	TRBJ2-7	-	many	CASSLYVGEGYEQYF	TGTGCCAGCAGCTTATACGTGGGAGAAGGCTACGAGCAGTACTTC
TRBV9	TRBJ2-3	TRBD2	many	CASSLSAGGGTDTQYF	TGTGCCAGCAGCTTATCAGCGGGGGGGGGCACAGATACGCAGTATTTT
TRBV7-6	TRBJ1-4	-	few	CASSLFTGEKLFF	TGTGCCAGCAGCTTATTTACGGGGGAAAAACTGTTTTTT
TRBV5-1	TRBJ2-2	-	-	CASSPPGGTGELFF	TGCGCCAGCAGCCCCCCAGGTGGCACCGGGGAGCTGTTTTTT
TRBV18	TRBJ2-7	TRBD1	-	CASSTGQDSYEQYF	TGTGCCAGCTCAACCGGACAGGATTCCTACGAGCAGTACTTC
TRBV10-3	TRBJ2-2	-	-	CAISVEGINTGELFF	TGTGCCATCAGTGTAGAAGGGATCAACACCGGGGAGCTGTTTTTT
TRBV11-3	TRBJ2-5	TRBD1	once	CASSQGARETQYF	TGTGCCAGCTCGCAGGGGGCGCGGGAGACCCAGTACTTC
TRBV2	TRBJ1-1	-	-	CASSEATPKEAFF	TGTGCCAGCAGTGAAGCGACGCCAAAAGAAGCTTTCTTT
TRBV15	TRBJ1-2	TRBD1	-	CATSLGQGNYGYTF	TGTGCCACCAGCCTAGGACAGGGCAACTATGGCTACACCTTC
TRBV13	TRBJ1-1	-	-	CASSLGQGYTEAFF	TGTGCCAGCAGCTTAGGACAGGGATATACTGAAGCTTTCTTT
TRBV12-3/TRBV12-4	TRBJ2-1	TRBD2	many	CASSLSGRAGSEQFF	TGTGCCAGCAGTTTATCGGGGAGGGCCGGTAGTGAGCAGTTCTTC
TRBV18	TRBJ2-7	-	-	CAGSPGMGEQYF	TGTGCCGGCTCTCCCGGAATGGGTGAGCAGTACTTC
TRBV5-1	TRBJ1-2	TRBD1	many	CASSRDSTYGYTF	TGCGCCAGCAGCAGGGACAGTACCTATGGCTACACCTTC
TRBV11-3	TRBJ2-1	-	-	CASSPPRGGEEGEQFF	TGTGCCAGCAGCCCCCCAAGGGGGGGGGAAGAAGGGGAGCAGTTCTTC
TRBV10-3	TRBJ1-2	-	-	CAISESRGYGYTF	TGTGCCATCAGTGAGTCTCGGGGGTATGGCTACACCTTC
TRBV28	TRBJ2-1	-	-	CASGTYNEQFF	TGTGCCAGCGGTACCTACAATGAGCAGTTCTTC
TRBV12-3/TRBV12-4	TRBJ2-2	TRBD2	-	CASSLVSGDTGELFF	TGTGCCAGCAGTTTAGTTAGCGGGGACACCGGGGAGCTGTTTTTT